Presented here are 4 T cell receptor beta chains from one specimen sequenced in a study of cytomegalovirus exposure and HLA in healthy donors. Primers included in the PCR were 60 Vbeta and 13 Jbeta primers. Sequenced by immunoSEQ multiplex PCR; TCRdb stores in-frame clones only, minus some. This table holds 55,000 to 65,000 clones, approximately 79% found once. The sequencing sample was made of PBMCs. The receptors were gathered from a woman between 25 and 40 years old in good health and CMV-seronegative.

The V and J genes are TRBV18 and TRBJ1-2; 9 bases match TRBD1. The CDR3 consists of 12 residues. Per the germline V gene, CDR1 is KGHSH and CDR2 is LQKENI. V shed 3 bases, J shed 10 bases, and the junction held 3 bases outside the gene matches. The CDR3: CASSPTGGAYTF. DNA for the CDR3: TGTGCCAGCTCACCTACAGGGGGCGCCTACACCTTC.

This clone was picked up one time. The J gene is TRBJ1-5, the V gene TRBV6-1; perhaps TRBD1 as D (5 bases). The V end was cut by 9 bases, the J end by 3 bases, with 12 bases between. The germline V gene has CDR1 MNHNS and CDR2 SASEGT. The length of the CDR3 is 13 residues. The DNA for the CDR3 is TGTGCCAGTAAGACAGACCTCAATCAGCCCCAGCATTTT. Translation gives CASKTDLNQPQHF.

The chain combines TRBV6-4 with TRBJ2-3, with TRBD2 matching 8 bases. J lost 3 bases, V lost 9 bases, and 8 bases had no gene match. Germline CDR1 reads MRHNA; CDR2 reads SNTAGT. The CDR3 totals 14 residues. The CDR3 nucleotides read TGTGCCAGTCGGACTAGCCCTACGACAGATACGCAGTATTTT. This translates into CASRTSPTTDTQYF.

CDR3 in DNA: TGTGCCAGCAGCTTGACAGGGAGTACTATGCGCTACACCTTC. Its protein product is CASSLTGSTMRYTF. V is TRBV5-6 and J is TRBJ1-2; TRBD1 is a possible D gene (6 bases). The CDR3 is 14 residues long. V dropped 1 base and J dropped 9 bases, with 16 bases sitting between them. Germline CDR1 reads SGHDT; CDR2 reads YYEEEE.